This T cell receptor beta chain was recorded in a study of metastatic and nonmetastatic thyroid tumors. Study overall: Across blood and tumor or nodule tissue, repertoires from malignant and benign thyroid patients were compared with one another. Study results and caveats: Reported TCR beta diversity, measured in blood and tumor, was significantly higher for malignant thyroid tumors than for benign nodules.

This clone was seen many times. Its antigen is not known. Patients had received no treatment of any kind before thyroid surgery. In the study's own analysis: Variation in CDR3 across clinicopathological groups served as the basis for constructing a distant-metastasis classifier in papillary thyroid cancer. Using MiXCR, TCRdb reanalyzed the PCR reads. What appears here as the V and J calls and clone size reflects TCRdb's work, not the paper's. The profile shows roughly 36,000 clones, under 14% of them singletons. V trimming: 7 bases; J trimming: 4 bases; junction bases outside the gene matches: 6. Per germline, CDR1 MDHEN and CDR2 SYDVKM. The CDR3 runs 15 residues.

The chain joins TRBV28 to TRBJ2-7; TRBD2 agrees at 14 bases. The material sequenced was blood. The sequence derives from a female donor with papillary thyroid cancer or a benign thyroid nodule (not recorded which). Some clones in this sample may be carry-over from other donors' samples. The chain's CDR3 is CASTPGTSGSYEQYF. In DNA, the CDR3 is TGTGCCAGCACTCCAGGGACTAGCGGGAGTTACGAGCAGTACTTC.